The source of this T cell receptor beta chain is a study of blood T cells in healthy people across ages. Notes on the study in general: Because sorting was not performed, PBMCs prevented conclusive naive versus antigen-experienced comparison. The fall in TCR beta diversity per million T cells was roughly linear with age.

A second PCR of 7 to 11 cycles used a sample-barcoded 5' primer and a J-beta primer mix. TCRdb re-analysed the 5' RACE reads in MiXCR, keeping a single row per CDR3 protein. The top ten hold 2.1% of the sample, which has 1.5 million to 2 million distinct CDR3 sequences, 40% to 55% seen once. Details on this clonotype: The target antigen is unknown.

There are 15 residues in the CDR3. The V gene end was trimmed by 5 bases and the J gene end by 10 bases; junction bases not matched to a gene: 9. Germline V gene data show CDR1 as SGHTA and CDR2 as FQGNSA. The clonotype originates from a woman aged 40 to 50 in good health. This chain links TRBV7-2 with TRBJ2-1, with 12 bases aligning to TRBD1. Sequenced input: blood. Here the CDR3 reads CASSARDRGLGEQFF. The CDR3 DNA reads TGTGCCAGCAGCGCCCGGGACAGGGGGCTAGGAGAGCAGTTCTTC. Combining the CDR3 with reference TRBV7-2 and TRBJ2-1 gives the whole variable domain GAGVSQSPSNKVTEKGKDVELRCDPISGHTALYWYRQSLGQGLEFLIYFQGNSAPDKSGLPSDRFSAERTGGSVSTLTIQRTQQEDSAVYLCASSARDRGLGEQFFGPGTRLTVL.